Listed below are T cell receptor beta chains from one sample, sequenced in a study of blood T cell repertoires in COVID-19. Using immunoSEQ multiplex PCR, the repertoire was profiled, and TCRdb retains in-frame clones only, with some absent. The repertoire holds about 400,000 clones, with more than 75% as singletons. The sequenced sample consisted of peripheral blood. The receptors derive from a human donor in a cohort sampled during active COVID-19. Each CDR3 is given with its conserved first and last residue. The order of the fields is J gene, V gene, D gene, clone size, CDR3 protein, CDR3 DNA. D genes are given only for firm matches. Only part of the rows carry a size: once, few, many, or a class if the clone is expanded.

j_call: TRBJ2-2; v_call: TRBV3-1/TRBV3-2; d_call: NA; clone_size: NA; cdr3_aa: CASSPEVNNDELFF; cdr3_nt: TGTGCCAGCAGCCCCGAAGTCAACAACGATGAGCTGTTTTTT
j_call: TRBJ2-5; v_call: TRBV19; d_call: NA; clone_size: NA; cdr3_aa: CASSNPAGLQETQYF; cdr3_nt: TGTGCCAGTAGTAATCCGGCAGGTTTGCAAGAGACCCAGTACTTC
j_call: TRBJ1-5; v_call: TRBV5-8; d_call: NA; clone_size: NA; cdr3_aa: CASSLGADNQPQHF; cdr3_nt: TGTGCCAGCAGCTTGGGGGCAGACAATCAGCCCCAGCATTTT
j_call: TRBJ2-7; v_call: TRBV14; d_call: NA; clone_size: NA; cdr3_aa: CASSHSGLALGEQYF; cdr3_nt: TGTGCCAGCAGCCACAGTGGGCTAGCTCTGGGTGAGCAGTACTTC
j_call: TRBJ2-3; v_call: TRBV5-4; d_call: TRBD2; clone_size: NA; cdr3_aa: CASSLERGFTDTQYF; cdr3_nt: TGTGCCAGCAGCTTGGAGCGGGGGTTCACAGATACGCAGTATTTT
j_call: TRBJ2-6; v_call: TRBV7-2; d_call: NA; clone_size: NA; cdr3_aa: CASSPAGRSSGANVLTF; cdr3_nt: TGTGCCAGCAGCCCCGCGGGACGTAGCTCTGGGGCCAACGTCCTGACTTTC
j_call: TRBJ2-1; v_call: TRBV9; d_call: NA; clone_size: NA; cdr3_aa: CASSVIGNSYNEQFF; cdr3_nt: TGTGCCAGCAGCGTAATCGGTAACTCCTACAATGAGCAGTTCTTC
j_call: TRBJ2-7; v_call: TRBV7-9; d_call: NA; clone_size: NA; cdr3_aa: CASSLAGLYEQYF; cdr3_nt: TGTGCCAGCAGCTTAGCCGGACTTTACGAGCAGTACTTC
j_call: TRBJ2-1; v_call: TRBV4-1; d_call: TRBD2; clone_size: NA; cdr3_aa: CASSQDRREGYNEQFF; cdr3_nt: TGCGCCAGCAGCCAAGATAGGAGGGAGGGTTACAATGAGCAGTTCTTC
j_call: TRBJ2-3; v_call: TRBV7-9; d_call: NA; clone_size: NA; cdr3_aa: CASSLGVFTDTQYF; cdr3_nt: TGTGCCAGCAGCCTGGGAGTTTTCACAGATACGCAGTATTTT
j_call: TRBJ1-2; v_call: TRBV9; d_call: NA; clone_size: few; cdr3_aa: CASIGVYGYTF; cdr3_nt: TGTGCCAGCATCGGAGTCTATGGCTACACCTTC
j_call: TRBJ2-1; v_call: TRBV3-1/TRBV3-2; d_call: TRBD2; clone_size: NA; cdr3_aa: CASSRPSGRSFNEQFF; cdr3_nt: TGTGCCAGCAGCCGTCCTAGCGGGAGAAGTTTCAATGAGCAGTTCTTC
j_call: TRBJ2-3; v_call: TRBV30; d_call: NA; clone_size: NA; cdr3_aa: CAWSVGGGGGTDTQYF; cdr3_nt: TGTGCCTGGAGTGTAGGAGGGGGCGGGGGGACAGATACGCAGTATTTT
j_call: TRBJ2-4; v_call: TRBV5-1; d_call: TRBD2; clone_size: once; cdr3_aa: CASSTGLGGGNIQYF; cdr3_nt: TGCGCCAGCAGCACGGGACTAGGCGGGGGAAACATTCAGTACTTC
j_call: TRBJ2-7; v_call: TRBV2; d_call: NA; clone_size: NA; cdr3_aa: CASREDASSYEQYF; cdr3_nt: TGTGCCAGCAGGGAGGACGCCAGCTCCTACGAGCAGTACTTC
j_call: TRBJ2-1; v_call: TRBV7-8; d_call: TRBD2; clone_size: NA; cdr3_aa: CASSLLQPLAGTGYEQFF; cdr3_nt: TGTGCCAGCAGCTTATTACAACCCCTAGCGGGTACGGGCTATGAGCAGTTCTTC
j_call: TRBJ2-7; v_call: TRBV5-4; d_call: TRBD1; clone_size: few; cdr3_aa: CASSWDSSSYEQYF; cdr3_nt: TGTGCCAGCAGCTGGGACAGCAGCTCCTACGAGCAGTACTTC
j_call: TRBJ2-3; v_call: TRBV7-3; d_call: TRBD2; clone_size: NA; cdr3_aa: CASSLKTSGGTDTQYF; cdr3_nt: TGTGCCAGCAGCTTAAAGACTAGCGGGGGTACAGATACGCAGTATTTT
j_call: TRBJ2-3; v_call: TRBV30; d_call: TRBD2; clone_size: NA; cdr3_aa: CAWVPLAGVRDTQYF; cdr3_nt: TGTGCCTGGGTCCCGTTAGCGGGAGTAAGGGATACGCAGTATTTT
j_call: TRBJ2-7; v_call: TRBV6-5; d_call: NA; clone_size: NA; cdr3_aa: CASSPHPPNYEQYF; cdr3_nt: TGTGCCAGCAGCCCCCATCCCCCTAACTACGAGCAGTACTTC
j_call: TRBJ2-3; v_call: TRBV14; d_call: TRBD2; clone_size: NA; cdr3_aa: CASSPLAGGRTDTQYF; cdr3_nt: TGTGCCAGCAGCCCATTAGCGGGGGGGCGGACAGATACGCAGTATTTT
j_call: TRBJ2-5; v_call: TRBV6-1; d_call: NA; clone_size: NA; cdr3_aa: CASSENRATETQYF; cdr3_nt: TGTGCCAGCAGTGAGAACAGGGCGACGGAGACCCAGTACTTC
j_call: TRBJ2-2; v_call: TRBV9; d_call: TRBD2; clone_size: many; cdr3_aa: CASSVEGGDTGELFF; cdr3_nt: TGTGCCAGCAGCGTGGAGGGAGGGGACACCGGGGAGCTGTTTTTT
j_call: TRBJ2-1; v_call: TRBV2; d_call: NA; clone_size: medium-sized; cdr3_aa: CASRDPGVHNEQFF; cdr3_nt: TGTGCCAGCAGAGACCCCGGGGTTCACAATGAGCAGTTCTTC
j_call: TRBJ2-1; v_call: TRBV11-2; d_call: NA; clone_size: once; cdr3_aa: CASSKTATVASSYNEQFF; cdr3_nt: TGTGCCAGCAGCAAAACCGCCACCGTTGCTAGCTCCTACAATGAGCAGTTCTTC
j_call: TRBJ1-3; v_call: TRBV7-9; d_call: NA; clone_size: NA; cdr3_aa: CASSAIRGSWRNTIYF; cdr3_nt: TGTGCCAGCAGTGCTATCAGGGGATCTTGGAGAAACACCATATATTTT
j_call: TRBJ1-1; v_call: TRBV12-5; d_call: NA; clone_size: NA; cdr3_aa: CASGLVIGGAGGTEAFF; cdr3_nt: TGTGCTAGTGGTTTGGTAATAGGAGGGGCTGGGGGCACTGAAGCTTTCTTT
j_call: TRBJ2-2; v_call: TRBV7-8; d_call: TRBD2; clone_size: NA; cdr3_aa: CASSKQAGGPYGELFF; cdr3_nt: TGTGCCAGCAGCAAACAAGCGGGAGGGCCTTACGGGGAGCTGTTTTTT
j_call: TRBJ2-1; v_call: TRBV3-1/TRBV3-2; d_call: NA; clone_size: once; cdr3_aa: CASGYRVGEQFF; cdr3_nt: TGTGCCAGCGGTTACAGGGTCGGTGAGCAGTTCTTC
j_call: TRBJ2-4; v_call: TRBV10-1; d_call: NA; clone_size: NA; cdr3_aa: CASSAGLAKNIQYF; cdr3_nt: TGCGCCAGCAGTGCAGGACTAGCCAAAAACATTCAGTACTTC
j_call: TRBJ2-3; v_call: TRBV6-5; d_call: NA; clone_size: NA; cdr3_aa: CASTETGSTDTQYF; cdr3_nt: TGTGCCAGCACAGAGACAGGAAGCACAGATACGCAGTATTTT
j_call: TRBJ2-1; v_call: TRBV24-1; d_call: TRBD1; clone_size: NA; cdr3_aa: CATGSTDRGKRDEQFF; cdr3_nt: TGTGCCACCGGAAGTACGGACAGGGGTAAAAGGGATGAGCAGTTCTTC
j_call: TRBJ1-1; v_call: TRBV5-5; d_call: NA; clone_size: few; cdr3_aa: CASSFSGEKNTEAFF; cdr3_nt: TGTGCCAGCAGCTTTTCAGGGGAGAAGAACACTGAAGCTTTCTTT
j_call: TRBJ1-2; v_call: TRBV19; d_call: NA; clone_size: NA; cdr3_aa: CASSIAVEANYGYTF; cdr3_nt: TGTGCCAGTAGTATAGCGGTGGAGGCTAACTATGGCTACACCTTC
j_call: TRBJ1-2; v_call: TRBV28; d_call: NA; clone_size: NA; cdr3_aa: CASSLINRERYTF; cdr3_nt: TGTGCCAGCAGTTTAATTAACAGGGAGCGCTACACCTTC
j_call: TRBJ2-7; v_call: TRBV5-6; d_call: NA; clone_size: once; cdr3_aa: CASSPTVYSYEQYF; cdr3_nt: TGTGCCAGCAGCCCGACAGTATATTCCTACGAGCAGTACTTC
j_call: TRBJ2-1; v_call: TRBV9; d_call: NA; clone_size: NA; cdr3_aa: CASSVAPAGVQGEQFF; cdr3_nt: TGTGCCAGCAGCGTAGCACCAGCGGGAGTACAGGGGGAGCAGTTCTTC
j_call: TRBJ2-3; v_call: TRBV2; d_call: TRBD2; clone_size: NA; cdr3_aa: CASKGLAGNTDTQYF; cdr3_nt: TGTGCCAGCAAGGGACTAGCGGGGAACACAGATACGCAGTATTTT